Here is one TCR beta chain with its context. What it recognizes is unknown. The data originate from a study of cytotoxic CD8 clonotypes in ibrutinib-treated CLL. Findings of the study overall: The study found baseline clonality above age-matched healthy donors, tracking circulating CD8+ T-cell counts.

The CDR3 is 14 residues long. V lost 5 bases and J lost 5, with 15 bases in between. The germline V gene encodes CDR1 MGHDK and CDR2 SYGVNS. The data were produced by immunoSEQ multiplex PCR, yet TCRdb's version contains in-frame clones alone and is incomplete. The data hold around 200,000 clones, with more than 75% observed a single time. The sequences come from PBMCs, collected after 12 months of ibrutinib treatment. This clonotype was sampled from a human donor with chronic lymphocytic leukemia. The chain links TRBV25-1 to TRBJ2-5, with a weak D call TRBD2 (6 bases). The CDR3 is CASSPKAGRETQYF. CDR3 DNA: TGTGCCAGCAGTCCAAAGGCAGGGAGGGAGACCCAGTACTTC.